This TCR beta chain was obtained from a study of blood T cell repertoires in COVID-19 (dated by TCRdb to 2019 to 2021). In terms of the full investigation: Samples covering the acute and convalescent phases of COVID-19 were provided by collaborators in the United States, Italy and Spain. The material from the prospective study consisted of cDNA or gDNA derived from T cells, B-cell-depleted T cells, or PBMCs. The dataset comprised deeply sampled blood TCRbeta repertoires from subjects exposed to, actively infected with, or recovered from COVID-19. The repertoires were made available in a free public database intended to serve as a resource for research on the immune response to SARS-CoV-2. The samples were drawn from the first 160 participants of the ongoing ImmuneRACE study and from 950 to 1,500 subjects provided by 6 global collaborators. A de-identified subject ID, COVID-19 status, age in years and sex were almost always included in the sample metadata. Where available, HLA class I and class II types were taken from metadata supplied by the sample provider and were not determined by assay-based typing. Overall study results and their limits: The amount of clinical and demographic metadata varied by source and participant and was provided uncurated.

About this clone itself: Its antigen is still unknown. Base qualities were left out, and no much larger clone turns up one base away.

Participants in the prospective study were aged roughly 18 to 89 years, lived in about two dozen United States geographic areas, and enrolled through a virtual design. To assign participants to cohorts, the prospective study relied on clinical history that participants themselves reported in a screening survey and a study questionnaire. For ImmuneRACE Cohort 3, a participant was defined as recovered based on two consecutive negative NP/OP PCR tests, clearance by a healthcare professional, or resolution of symptoms. Mobile phlebotomists in the prospective study collected whole blood, serum and a nasopharyngeal or oropharyngeal swab from every participant. Over an approximately 2-month period, participants in the prospective study had the option of providing additional blood draws and questionnaires. Before DNA extraction, blood samples from the prospective study were shipped at room temperature or frozen.

The immunoSEQ Assay, a bias-controlled multiplex PCR, was used to amplify TCRbeta CDR3 regions from genomic DNA. As for the authors' bioinformatics: The number of nucleated cells in each sample was estimated from the amplification of reference gene primers within the assay. Sequence reads were collapsed and filtered to measure the absolute abundance of every unique TCRbeta CDR3 rearrangement. For each sample, productive Simpson clonality was calculated by taking the square root of Simpson's diversity index across productive rearrangements. TCRdb took this table from immuneACCESS and kept in-frame rearrangements with V and J called. Such tables lack part of the clones; where checked against another copy, unresolved V genes explain under half of the gap, and the rest is unexplained. V, J and clone size are those of that table, while D and trimming were read from the DNA. For this sample the table gives roughly 200,000 clones, of which around 85% were detected only once. The top ten constitute under 20% of the sample.

V drops 7 bases and J drops 3 bases, leaving 10 bases in between. Looking up the germline V gene yields CDR1 SQVTM and CDR2 ANQGSEA. Including cysteine and phenylalanine, the CDR3 has 11 amino acids. CDR3 DNA is the only sequence kept; it has 33 bases, read in frame from the first base. The sequenced sample was PBMCs or T cells enriched from blood (not recorded which). This TCR came from a man aged 35 to 55 who had recovered from COVID-19. The chain is assembled from TRBV29-1 and TRBJ2-7, with the D segment identity uncertain. DNA sequence: TGCAGCGGGCTCACGGGCTACGAGCAGTACTTC. Translated, this gives CSGLTGYEQYF.